This entry lists 11 T cell receptor beta chains sequenced from one sample in a study of T cell responses to AZD1222 COVID-19 vaccine. Assay used: immunoSEQ multiplex PCR; TCRdb lists only in-frame clones, some missing. Of some 150,000 clones in the sample, about 93% were seen once. The sequencing here drew on peripheral blood, taken on day 0 of AZD1222 vaccination. These receptors all stem from an adult in good health.

This clone was counted once. The DNA of the CDR3 is TGTGCCAGCAGGAAGGGGGGCGAAAAACTGTTTTTT. The encoded protein is CASRKGGEKLFF. V and J are TRBV6-6 and TRBJ1-4; weak D call: TRBD1 (6 bases). The germline gives CDR1 MNHNY, CDR2 SVGAGI (reference sequence). The CDR3 runs to 12 residues. Trimming removed 6 bases from V and 8 bases from J, with 10 bases in between.

This clone was seen a handful of times. The chain couples TRBV6-5 to TRBJ1-3; no definite D call. The CDR3 extends over 14 amino acids. The germline CDR1 and CDR2 sequences are MNHEY and SVGAGI. The V end lost 6 bases, the J end lost 4 bases, and 13 bases lay between the germline ends. Here the CDR3 DNA reads TGTGCCAGCAGCAGAAGCAGCTCCGGAAACACCATATATTTT. As protein: CASSRSSSGNTIYF.

This clone is a singleton in its sample. The chain is built from TRBV2 and TRBJ2-5; 10 bases line up with TRBD2. Trimming removed 0 bases from V and 2 bases from J; junction bases left unmatched: 6. CDR1 SNHLY and CDR2 FYNNEI come from the germline V gene. CDR3 length: 17 amino acids. CDR3 sequence reads: CASSEAGSGGLQETQYF. The CDR3, as DNA: TGTGCCAGCAGTGAAGCGGGTAGCGGGGGGTTACAAGAGACCCAGTACTTC.

The V call is TRBV9, the J call TRBJ2-7; D might be TRBD1 (5 bases). The CDR3 loop spans 15 amino acids. CDR1 and CDR2 (germline): SGDLS, YYNGEE. Trimming removed 0 bases at V and 2 bases at J, with 12 bases between. CDR3 in amino acids: CASSVGVAGTYEQYF. DNA for the CDR3: TGTGCCAGCAGCGTAGGCGTAGCAGGGACCTACGAGCAGTACTTC.

Only one count was recorded for this clone. V is TRBV19 and J is TRBJ1-6, with D uncertain. V gave up 5 bases and J gave up 8 bases, with 13 bases separating them. Germline CDR1 LNHDA, CDR2 SQIVND (reference sequence). This CDR3 is 14 amino acids long. The CDR3: CASSLGLADSPLHF. The CDR3 nucleotides are TGTGCCAGTAGTTTGGGTCTGGCAGATTCACCCCTCCACTTT.

The rearrangement uses TRBV28 and TRBJ2-2; 9 nucleotides agree with TRBD2. Looked up from germline, CDR1 is MDHEN and CDR2 is SYDVKM. The trim removed 8 bases at V and 4 bases at J, leaving 5 bases unmatched. The CDR3 runs 14 residues. As DNA, the CDR3 is TGTGCCAGCTCGCGGGGGGGTAGCACCGGGGAGCTGTTTTTT. Translating it yields CASSRGGSTGELFF.

The V and J genes are TRBV4-1 and TRBJ1-2; 12 positions agree with TRBD1. The germline gives CDR1 MGHRA, CDR2 YSYEKL. The CDR3 runs to 16 residues. J lost 7 bases, V lost 8 bases, and 14 bases had no gene match. CDR3 protein: CASRDHPGTGGSGYTF. CDR3 DNA: TGCGCCAGCCGAGACCATCCCGGGACAGGGGGCTCTGGCTACACCTTC.

This clone was found once. The rearrangement joins TRBV6-5 to TRBJ2-2; D uncertain. V lost 5 bases and J 4 bases, leaving 14 bases between the germline ends. The length of the CDR3 is 15 residues. The germline gives CDR1 MNHEY, CDR2 SVGAGI. The CDR3 here is CASSPPIQGTGELFF. The CDR3 DNA reads TGTGCCAGCAGTCCGCCAATCCAAGGCACCGGGGAGCTGTTTTTT.

CDR3 in amino acids: CASSLDVAYEQYF. CDR3 DNA: TGTGCCAGCAGCTTGGACGTAGCCTACGAGCAGTACTTC. The rearrangement uses TRBV9 and TRBJ2-7; no clear D gene. V gave up 4 bases and J gave up 2 bases, with 10 bases separating them. This CDR3 spans 13 amino acids. The germline V gene encodes CDR1 SGDLS and CDR2 YYNGEE.

The V call is TRBV12-5, the J call TRBJ1-1; no clear D gene. The V end lost 11 bases, the J end lost 7 bases, and 23 bases lay between the germline ends. Germline CDR1 LGHNT, CDR2 FRNRAP. There are 14 residues in the CDR3. CDR3 nucleotides: TGTGCTTCCCAAGTCCGGGCAGGCGAGAATGAAGCTTTCTTT. Its translation is CASQVRAGENEAFF. The full variable domain, rest sourced from reference TRBV12-5 and TRBJ1-1, is DARVTQTPRHKVTEMGQEVTMRCQPILGHNTVFWYRQTMMQGLELLAYFRNRAPLDDSGMPKDRFSAEMPDATLATLKIQPSEPRDSAVYFCASQVRAGENEAFFGQGTRLTVV.

The chain links TRBV5-6 to TRBJ1-1, with 7 bases fitting TRBD1. Trimming took 4 bases from V and 0 from J; bases not matched to a gene: 3. The CDR3 is made up of 14 amino acids. In germline, CDR1 is SGHDT, CDR2 YYEEEE. CDR3 sequence: CASSRGTVNTEAFF. The CDR3 nucleotides are TGTGCCAGCAGCCGCGGGACAGTGAACACTGAAGCTTTCTTT.